The source of this TCR beta chain is a study of T cell responses to AZD1222 COVID-19 vaccine. Study observations and caveats: Only 5 or 6 individuals given AZD1222 were seropositive at baseline. Repertoires were obtained only post-peak T cell response.

The data were produced by immunoSEQ multiplex PCR, yet TCRdb's version contains in-frame clones alone and is incomplete. The top ten hold approximately 15% of the sample, which has about 93,000 clones, about 90% seen once. Between the trimmed V and J ends, which lost 6 bases and 0 bases, there was a span of 20 bases. CDR1 is LNHDA and CDR2 is SQIVND in the germline V gene (reference sequence). The CDR3 contains 17 residues. In this sample, this clone turned up a few times. Its target is unknown. The receptor comes from an adult in good health. Sequences were derived from peripheral blood, sampled on day 0 of AZD1222 vaccination. The chain carries TRBV19 and TRBJ1-2; perhaps TRBD1 as D (6 bases). The CDR3 is CASRITHRDTANYGYTF. The CDR3 DNA reads as TGTGCCAGTAGAATTACCCACCGGGACACCGCTAACTATGGCTACACCTTC.